This entry describes one TCR beta chain. Its antigen is unidentified. The CDR3 is 15 residues long. The germline V gene has CDR1 LNHDA and CDR2 SQIVND (reference sequence). J was trimmed by 8 bases and V by 3 bases; bases with no gene match: 9. Libraries were prepared by immunoSEQ multiplex PCR; TCRdb keeps only in-frame clonotypes and omits some of them. The table includes some 170,000 clones, approximately 94% detected once. This sample is part of a study of T cell responses to AZD1222 COVID-19 vaccine. Study-wide findings and caveats: Donors were mostly white British, more females; clonal diversity possibly underestimated. Baseline serology detected seropositivity in only a handful of AZD1222 recipients. Researchers took repertoire samples only after the peak T cell response had come.

The J gene is TRBJ1-4, the V gene TRBV19; TRBD1 matches at 7 bases. The receptor was derived from an adult who received the AZD1222 COVID-19 vaccine. The sequencing used peripheral blood, collected 28 days after the second AZD1222 dose. In DNA, the CDR3 is TGTGCCAGTAGTATTGGAACAGGGGAGGGAGAAAAACTGTTTTTT. This encodes CASSIGTGEGEKLFF. The variable domain in full, completed from reference TRBV19 and TRBJ1-4, reads DGGITQSPKYLFRKEGQNVTLSCEQNLNHDAMYWYRQDPGQGLRLIYYSQIVNDFQKGDIAEGYSVSREKKESFPLTVTSAQKNPTAFYLCASSIGTGEGEKLFFGSGTQLSVL.